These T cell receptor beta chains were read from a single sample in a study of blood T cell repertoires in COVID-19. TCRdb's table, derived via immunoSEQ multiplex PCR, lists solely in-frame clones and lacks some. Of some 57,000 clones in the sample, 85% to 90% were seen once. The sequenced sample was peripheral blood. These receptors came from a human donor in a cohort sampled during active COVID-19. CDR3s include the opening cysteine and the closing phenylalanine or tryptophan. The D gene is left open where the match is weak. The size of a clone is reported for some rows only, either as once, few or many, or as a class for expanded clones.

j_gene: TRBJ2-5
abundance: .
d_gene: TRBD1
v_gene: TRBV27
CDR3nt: TGTGCCAGCAGTCCCAGGACAGGGGCCGGGGAGACCCAGTACTTC
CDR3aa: CASSPRTGAGETQYF

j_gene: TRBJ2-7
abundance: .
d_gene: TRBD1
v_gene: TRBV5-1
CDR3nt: TGCGCCAGCAGCTCCCTCGACAGGGGGCTCAGCGAGCAGTACTTC
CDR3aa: CASSSLDRGLSEQYF

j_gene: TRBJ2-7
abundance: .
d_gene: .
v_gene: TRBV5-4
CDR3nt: TGTGCCAGCAGCCGCACAGGGGGGCCAGCGGGGGAGCAGTACTTC
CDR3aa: CASSRTGGPAGEQYF

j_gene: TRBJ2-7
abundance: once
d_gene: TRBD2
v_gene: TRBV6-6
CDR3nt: TGTGCCAGCAGGAAGCGGGAGCACTCCTACGAGCAGTACTTC
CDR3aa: CASRKREHSYEQYF

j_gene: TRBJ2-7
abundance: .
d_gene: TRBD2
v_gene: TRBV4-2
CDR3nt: TGTGCCAGCAGCGGGACTAGCGGCGAGCAGTACTTC
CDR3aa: CASSGTSGEQYF

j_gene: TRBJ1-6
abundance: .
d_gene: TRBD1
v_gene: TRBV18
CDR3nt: TGTGCCAGCTCAGCGGGACAGGGAAAGGATTCACCCCTCCACTTT
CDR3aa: CASSAGQGKDSPLHF

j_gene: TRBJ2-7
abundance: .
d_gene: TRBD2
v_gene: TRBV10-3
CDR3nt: TGTGCCATCAGGGGGGAGGGCCTAGGGGAGCAGTACTTC
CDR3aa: CAIRGEGLGEQYF

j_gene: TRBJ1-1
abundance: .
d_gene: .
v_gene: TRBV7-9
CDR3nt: TGTGCCAGCAGCCCCCTCTGGACAGAGAACACTGAAGCTTTCTTT
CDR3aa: CASSPLWTENTEAFF

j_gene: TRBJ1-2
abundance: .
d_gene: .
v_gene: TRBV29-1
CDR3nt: TGCAGCGTTGAAGAGGAGGAGGGAATGTATGGCTACACCTTC
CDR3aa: CSVEEEEGMYGYTF

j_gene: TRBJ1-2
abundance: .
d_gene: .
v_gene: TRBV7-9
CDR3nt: TGTGCCAGCAGCTCGTCTTTCGGTGGCTACACCTTC
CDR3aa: CASSSSFGGYTF

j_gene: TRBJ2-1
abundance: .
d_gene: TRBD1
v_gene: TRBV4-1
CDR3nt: TGCGCCAGCAGCCTCGGGACAGGGGTGAAGGGTGAGCAGTTCTTC
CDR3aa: CASSLGTGVKGEQFF

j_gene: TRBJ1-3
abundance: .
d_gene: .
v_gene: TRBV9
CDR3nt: TGTGCCAGCAGCCTTAGGGGTGCCTCTGGAAACACCATATATTTT
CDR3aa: CASSLRGASGNTIYF

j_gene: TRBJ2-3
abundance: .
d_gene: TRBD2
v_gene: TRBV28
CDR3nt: TGTGCCAGCAGTTCTAGCGGGAGATCAGATACGCAGTATTTT
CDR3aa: CASSSSGRSDTQYF

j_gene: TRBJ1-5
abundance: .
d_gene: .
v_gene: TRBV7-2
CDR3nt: TGTGCCAGCAGCTTAGTGCCAGATAGCAATCAGCCCCAGCATTTT
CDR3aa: CASSLVPDSNQPQHF

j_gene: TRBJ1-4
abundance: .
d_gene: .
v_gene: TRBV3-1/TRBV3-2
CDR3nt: TGTGCCAGCAGCCAACATCCACCAGGAACTAATGAAAAACTGTTTTTT
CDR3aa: CASSQHPPGTNEKLFF

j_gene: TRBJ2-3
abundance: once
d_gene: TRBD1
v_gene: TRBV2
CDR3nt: TGTGCCAGCAGAGGACAGGGGGCAGATACGCAGTATTTT
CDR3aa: CASRGQGADTQYF

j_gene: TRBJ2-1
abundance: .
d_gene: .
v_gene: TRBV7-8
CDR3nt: TGTGCCAGCAGCTTACTCCGGGACTCCTCCATCTACAATGAGCAGTTCTTC
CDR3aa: CASSLLRDSSIYNEQFF

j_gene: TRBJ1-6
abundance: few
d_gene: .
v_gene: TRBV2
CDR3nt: TGTGCCAGCAGTGAGCGCGTCTATAATTCACCCCTCCACTTT
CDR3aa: CASSERVYNSPLHF

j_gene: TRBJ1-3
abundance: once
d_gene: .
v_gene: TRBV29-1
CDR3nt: TGCAGCGTTGCGGCAGGCGCCCACTCTGGAAACACCATATATTTT
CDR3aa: CSVAAGAHSGNTIYF

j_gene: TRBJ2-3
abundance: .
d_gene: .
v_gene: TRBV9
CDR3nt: TGTGCCAGCAGCCGGGACTCAGATACGCAGTATTTT
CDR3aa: CASSRDSDTQYF

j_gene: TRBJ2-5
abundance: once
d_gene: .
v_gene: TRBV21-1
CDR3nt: TGTGCCAGCAGCAAAGATGAGAAAGAGACCCAGTACTTC
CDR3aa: CASSKDEKETQYF

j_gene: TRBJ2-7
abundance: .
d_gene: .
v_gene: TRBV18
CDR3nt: TGTGCCAGCTCACCCTCCGCTGAGGAGCAGTACTTC
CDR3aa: CASSPSAEEQYF

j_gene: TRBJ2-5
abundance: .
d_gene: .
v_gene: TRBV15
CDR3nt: TGTGCCACCTCTCCCTCGAGAACCCTCCCCCTCCAAGAGACCCAGTACTTC
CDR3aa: CATSPSRTLPLQETQYF

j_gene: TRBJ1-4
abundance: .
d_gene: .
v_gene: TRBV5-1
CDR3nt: TGCGCCAGCAGCTTACCCGTCCCCGGAACTAATGAAAAACTGTTTTTT
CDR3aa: CASSLPVPGTNEKLFF

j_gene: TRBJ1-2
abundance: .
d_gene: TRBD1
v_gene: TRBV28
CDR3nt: TGTGCCAGCAGGATCCGCCGGGACAGGGGAGTTAGGAATGGCTACACCTTC
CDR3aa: CASRIRRDRGVRNGYTF

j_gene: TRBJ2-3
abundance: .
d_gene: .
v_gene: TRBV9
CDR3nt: TGTGCCAGCAGCGCCCCGGGGGTGTCAGATACGCAGTATTTT
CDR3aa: CASSAPGVSDTQYF

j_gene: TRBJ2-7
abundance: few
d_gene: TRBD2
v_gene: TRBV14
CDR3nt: TGTGCCAGCAGCCACAGGGGGCGGACTAGCGGGAGAATCTACGAGCAGTACTTC
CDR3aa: CASSHRGRTSGRIYEQYF

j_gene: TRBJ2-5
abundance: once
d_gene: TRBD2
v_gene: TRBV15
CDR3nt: TGTGCCACCAGCAGTGGTGCTAGCGGGACTATCCAAGAGACCCAGTACTTC
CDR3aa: CATSSGASGTIQETQYF

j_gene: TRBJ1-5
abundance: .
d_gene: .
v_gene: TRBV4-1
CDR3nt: TGCGCCAGCAGCCAAGAGAGGCATCAGCCCCAGCATTTT
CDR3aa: CASSQERHQPQHF

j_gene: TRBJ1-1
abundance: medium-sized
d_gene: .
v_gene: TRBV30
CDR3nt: TGTGCCTGGAGTGTAGTACAGTCCAACACTGAAGCTTTCTTT
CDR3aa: CAWSVVQSNTEAFF

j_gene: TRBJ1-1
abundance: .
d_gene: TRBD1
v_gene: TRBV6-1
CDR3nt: TGTGCCAGCAGTGAACCGGACAGGGTTGGCACTGAAGCTTTCTTT
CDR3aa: CASSEPDRVGTEAFF

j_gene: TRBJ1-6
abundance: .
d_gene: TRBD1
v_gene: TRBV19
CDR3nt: TGTGCCAGTAGGCCCGGGACAGGTTTTAATTCACCCCTCCACTTT
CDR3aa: CASRPGTGFNSPLHF

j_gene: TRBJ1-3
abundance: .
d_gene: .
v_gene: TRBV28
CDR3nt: TGTGCCAGCAGTTTCTTATCGGGGTTTGGAAACACCATATATTTT
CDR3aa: CASSFLSGFGNTIYF

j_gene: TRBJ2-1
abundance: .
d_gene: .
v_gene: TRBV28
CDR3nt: TGTGCCAGTACCCGGCGGCACAATGAGCAGTTCTTC
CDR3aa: CASTRRHNEQFF

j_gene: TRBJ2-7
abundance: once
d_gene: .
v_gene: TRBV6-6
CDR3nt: TGTGCCAGCAGTTACTCGCTTGAGAGCAACTACGAGCAGTACTTC
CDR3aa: CASSYSLESNYEQYF

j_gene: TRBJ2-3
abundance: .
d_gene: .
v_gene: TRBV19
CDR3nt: TGTGCCAGTAGTATAGATGGAGGGGCTAACACAGATACGCAGTATTTT
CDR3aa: CASSIDGGANTDTQYF

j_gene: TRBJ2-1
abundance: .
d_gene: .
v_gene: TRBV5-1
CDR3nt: TGCGCCAGCAGCGGGGGGGCCGGGACAGGACCTTACAATGAGCAGTTCTTC
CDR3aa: CASSGGAGTGPYNEQFF

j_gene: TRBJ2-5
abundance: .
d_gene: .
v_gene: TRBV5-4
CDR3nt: TGTGCCAGCAGCCCTGTGGGCAGCCAAGAGACCCAGTACTTC
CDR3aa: CASSPVGSQETQYF

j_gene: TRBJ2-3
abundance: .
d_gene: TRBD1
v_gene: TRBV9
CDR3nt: TGTGCCAGCAGCGTGCGGACAGGGGAGTCAGATACGCAGTATTTT
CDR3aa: CASSVRTGESDTQYF

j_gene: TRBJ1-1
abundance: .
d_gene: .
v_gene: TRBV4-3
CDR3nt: TGCGCCAGCAGACGGGACATATGGAACACTGAAGCTTTCTTT
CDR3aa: CASRRDIWNTEAFF

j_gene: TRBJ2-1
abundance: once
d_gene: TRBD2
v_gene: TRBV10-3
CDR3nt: TGTGCCATCAGGGCTGCGGGGGGGAGAGGTTACAATGAGCAGTTCTTC
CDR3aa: CAIRAAGGRGYNEQFF

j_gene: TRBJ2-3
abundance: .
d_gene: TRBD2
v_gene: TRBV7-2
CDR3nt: TGTGCCAGCAGCTTAGCTAGCGGGAGTGTAGATACGCAGTATTTT
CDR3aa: CASSLASGSVDTQYF

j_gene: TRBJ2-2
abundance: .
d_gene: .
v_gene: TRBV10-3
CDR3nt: TGTGCCATCAGTGGGGGGCGGACCCTGGGGAACACCGGGGAGCTGTTTTTT
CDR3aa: CAISGGRTLGNTGELFF

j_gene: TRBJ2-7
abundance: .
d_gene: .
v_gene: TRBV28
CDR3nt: TGTGCCAGCAGTTTAAGGGGCCTGGGTTACGAGCAGTACTTC
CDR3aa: CASSLRGLGYEQYF

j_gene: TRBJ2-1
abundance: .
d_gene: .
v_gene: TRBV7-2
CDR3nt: TGTGCCAGCAGCTCCTTCCGGGACAATGAGCAGTTCTTC
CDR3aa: CASSSFRDNEQFF

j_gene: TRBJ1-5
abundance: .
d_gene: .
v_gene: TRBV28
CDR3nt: TGTGCCAGCAGTCCGCCGCCAGGTAGCAATCAGCCCCAGCATTTT
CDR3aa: CASSPPPGSNQPQHF

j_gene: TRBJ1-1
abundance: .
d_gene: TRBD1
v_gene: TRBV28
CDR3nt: TGTGCCAGCAGTACCAGGGGGCGTCTTTTGGCTTTCTTT
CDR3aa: CASSTRGRLLAFF

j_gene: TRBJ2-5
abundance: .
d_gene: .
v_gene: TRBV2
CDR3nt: TGTGCCAGCACCCCAGGGCCTCAAGAGACCCAGTACTTC
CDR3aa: CASTPGPQETQYF